Listed below are T cell receptor beta chains from one sample, sequenced in a study of blood T cell repertoires in COVID-19. Measured with immunoSEQ multiplex PCR; TCRdb has only the in-frame clones, and not every one. Here the sample spans 150,000 to 200,000 clones, roughly 86% being singletons. Sequencing input: PBMCs or T cells enriched from blood (not recorded which). The receptors stem from a middle-aged woman in a cohort exposed to, infected with or recovered from COVID-19 (not recorded which). Both conserved end residues are trimmed from each CDR3. The size of a clone is reported for some rows only, either as once, few or many, or as a class for expanded clones.

j_gene: TRBJ2-3
v_gene: TRBV6-5
abundance: NA
CDR3aa: ASSPGRAGTDTQY

j_gene: TRBJ1-1
v_gene: TRBV5-6
abundance: NA
CDR3aa: AGGKMNTEAF

j_gene: TRBJ1-2
v_gene: TRBV3-1/TRBV3-2
abundance: NA
CDR3aa: ASSHRGDGQGYT

j_gene: TRBJ2-2
v_gene: TRBV4-1
abundance: NA
CDR3aa: ASSLRGENTGELF

j_gene: TRBJ2-7
v_gene: TRBV13
abundance: NA
CDR3aa: ASSPGTGVEQY

j_gene: TRBJ1-6
v_gene: TRBV19
abundance: once
CDR3aa: ASSIGRAPPLH

j_gene: TRBJ2-1
v_gene: TRBV7-9
abundance: NA
CDR3aa: ASSLALIAGGPRNEQF

j_gene: TRBJ1-5
v_gene: TRBV6-2/TRBV6-3
abundance: NA
CDR3aa: ASSPALTVNQPQH

j_gene: TRBJ2-2
v_gene: TRBV5-6
abundance: NA
CDR3aa: ASSLSRGVSNTGELF

j_gene: TRBJ1-2
v_gene: TRBV6-2/TRBV6-3
abundance: NA
CDR3aa: ASSYTDRDYGYT

j_gene: TRBJ1-1
v_gene: TRBV28
abundance: NA
CDR3aa: ASSHSTDRVNTEAF

j_gene: TRBJ1-5
v_gene: TRBV6-6
abundance: NA
CDR3aa: ASSYEVRNQPQH

j_gene: TRBJ1-2
v_gene: TRBV5-6
abundance: NA
CDR3aa: ASSLAMERGLVGYT

j_gene: TRBJ2-7
v_gene: TRBV13
abundance: NA
CDR3aa: ASSPGLVGSYEQY

j_gene: TRBJ2-7
v_gene: TRBV4-1
abundance: few
CDR3aa: ASSRVTGYEQY

j_gene: TRBJ2-3
v_gene: TRBV4-2
abundance: NA
CDR3aa: ASSQETTSGMTDTQY

j_gene: TRBJ2-7
v_gene: TRBV5-4
abundance: NA
CDR3aa: ASSFEGASRQGQY

j_gene: TRBJ1-4
v_gene: TRBV5-6
abundance: NA
CDR3aa: ASSLGRSENEKLF

j_gene: TRBJ1-1
v_gene: TRBV6-1
abundance: NA
CDR3aa: ASSEVWEINLNTEAF

j_gene: TRBJ1-6
v_gene: TRBV4-1
abundance: NA
CDR3aa: ASSQDPPKGSNSPLH

j_gene: TRBJ2-7
v_gene: TRBV5-1
abundance: NA
CDR3aa: ASSPTPSYEQY

j_gene: TRBJ1-5
v_gene: TRBV2
abundance: NA
CDR3aa: ASSARNRGDNQPQH

j_gene: TRBJ1-2
v_gene: TRBV5-8
abundance: few
CDR3aa: ASSYLVGGYGYT

j_gene: TRBJ1-5
v_gene: TRBV9
abundance: NA
CDR3aa: ASSMGQGNQPQH

j_gene: TRBJ2-7
v_gene: TRBV27
abundance: NA
CDR3aa: ASSLMVDRTYEQY

j_gene: TRBJ2-7
v_gene: TRBV3-1/TRBV3-2
abundance: once
CDR3aa: ASSQERGREQY

j_gene: TRBJ1-1
v_gene: TRBV27
abundance: NA
CDR3aa: ASSHGVNTEAF

j_gene: TRBJ1-6
v_gene: TRBV15
abundance: NA
CDR3aa: ATGDGTKHNSPLH

j_gene: TRBJ2-5
v_gene: TRBV4-1
abundance: NA
CDR3aa: ASSLRQGQETQY

j_gene: TRBJ1-2
v_gene: TRBV7-8
abundance: NA
CDR3aa: ASSVQGRYGYT

j_gene: TRBJ2-3
v_gene: TRBV24-1
abundance: NA
CDR3aa: ATSGSGHTDTQY

j_gene: TRBJ1-3
v_gene: TRBV7-6
abundance: NA
CDR3aa: ASSTGTNSGNTIY

j_gene: TRBJ1-2
v_gene: TRBV15
abundance: NA
CDR3aa: ATSRDRRQGYGYT

j_gene: TRBJ2-1
v_gene: TRBV7-2
abundance: NA
CDR3aa: ASSARLAGGPGNEQF

j_gene: TRBJ1-1
v_gene: TRBV20-1
abundance: once
CDR3aa: SAGDSEAF

j_gene: TRBJ1-1
v_gene: TRBV27
abundance: NA
CDR3aa: ASSLTFAGTEAF

j_gene: TRBJ2-1
v_gene: TRBV5-1
abundance: NA
CDR3aa: ASSLSGTYNEQF

j_gene: TRBJ1-6
v_gene: TRBV5-6
abundance: once
CDR3aa: ASSLGLPKDSPLH

j_gene: TRBJ2-1
v_gene: TRBV27
abundance: NA
CDR3aa: ASSLSADAGYNYNEQF

j_gene: TRBJ2-5
v_gene: TRBV11-3
abundance: NA
CDR3aa: ASKGPKGPQGARETQY

j_gene: TRBJ2-3
v_gene: TRBV6-2/TRBV6-3
abundance: NA
CDR3aa: ASSYLVQGDTQY

j_gene: TRBJ2-5
v_gene: TRBV18
abundance: NA
CDR3aa: ASSVSYLEETQY

j_gene: TRBJ1-1
v_gene: TRBV16
abundance: NA
CDR3aa: ASSQTGQGFISAAF

j_gene: TRBJ1-2
v_gene: TRBV10-2
abundance: NA
CDR3aa: ASSEAGGYT

j_gene: TRBJ1-2
v_gene: TRBV5-4
abundance: NA
CDR3aa: ASSLSGQGADGYT

j_gene: TRBJ2-7
v_gene: TRBV27
abundance: NA
CDR3aa: ASSLRGDYEQY

j_gene: TRBJ1-2
v_gene: TRBV19
abundance: NA
CDR3aa: ASTGRGNYGYT

j_gene: TRBJ1-1
v_gene: TRBV4-1
abundance: few
CDR3aa: ASSTRGQQMGEAF

j_gene: TRBJ2-7
v_gene: TRBV7-9
abundance: NA
CDR3aa: ASSRGLAGELYEQY

j_gene: TRBJ2-7
v_gene: TRBV11-3
abundance: NA
CDR3aa: ASSSRLAGGLEEQY

j_gene: TRBJ1-2
v_gene: TRBV28
abundance: few
CDR3aa: ASSFPSEASPYGYT